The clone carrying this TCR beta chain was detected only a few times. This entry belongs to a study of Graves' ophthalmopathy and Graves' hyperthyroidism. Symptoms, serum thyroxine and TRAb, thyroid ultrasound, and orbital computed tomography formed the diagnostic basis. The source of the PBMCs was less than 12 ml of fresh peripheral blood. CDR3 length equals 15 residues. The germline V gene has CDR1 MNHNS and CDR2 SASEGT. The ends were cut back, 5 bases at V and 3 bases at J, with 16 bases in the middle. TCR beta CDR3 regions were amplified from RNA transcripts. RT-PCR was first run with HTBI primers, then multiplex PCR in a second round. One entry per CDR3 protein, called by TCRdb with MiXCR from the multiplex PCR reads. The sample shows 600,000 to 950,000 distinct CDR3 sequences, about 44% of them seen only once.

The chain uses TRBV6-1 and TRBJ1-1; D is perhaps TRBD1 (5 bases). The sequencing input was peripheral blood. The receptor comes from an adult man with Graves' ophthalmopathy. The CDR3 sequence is CASSWGGETDTEAFF. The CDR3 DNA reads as TGTGCCAGCAGTTGGGGCGGGGAGACGGACACTGAAGCTTTCTTT.